What follows describes a single TCR beta chain. This record comes from a study of blood T cell repertoires in COVID-19. The wider study: COVID-19 samples, acute and convalescent, were from the United States, Italy and Spain.

Study processing details: Researchers report that nucleated cell counts were estimated from reference gene primer amplification. Sequencing was performed with immunoSEQ multiplex PCR; in TCRdb, only in-frame clones are kept and a portion is missing. The V and J calls and clone size were taken over from that table, and D and trimming were inferred from the DNA. The table lists about 160,000 clones, around 87% of them singletons. The germline CDR1 and CDR2 sequences are SNHLY and FYNNEI. The CDR3 is made up of 15 amino acids. Unmatched junction bases numbered 6, after V lost 1 base and J lost 4 bases. This TCR was recovered from a woman aged 70-85 years with COVID-19, enrolled during active disease. Sequencing input: peripheral blood. V usage is TRBV2 and J usage is TRBJ2-5, with TRBD2 identical over 7 bases. CDR3 protein: CASSEGLAGGETQYF. The CDR3 DNA reads TGTGCCAGCAGTGAAGGACTAGCTGGGGGAGAGACCCAGTACTTC.